The 3 T cell receptor beta chains in this list originate from one sample, sequenced in a study of identical twins. TCRdb passed the 5' RACE reads through MiXCR, listing each CDR3 protein once. This repertoire shows approximately 220,000 distinct CDR3 sequences, 7.5% found once; its top ten account for 1.5% to 2.5%. Another study also made use of these data, one on yellow fever vaccine responses in identical twins.

The source material was memory (CD45RO+) T cells sorted from blood. These receptors were collected from a woman younger than 30 in good health.

This CDR3 is CASSQDLPSGGVVGETQYF. The CDR3 nucleotides are TGTGCCAGCAGCCAAGATCTTCCTAGCGGGGGGGTAGTGGGAGAGACCCAGTACTTC. This chain connects TRBV3-1 to TRBJ2-5; TRBD2 agrees at 12 bases. The germline V gene encodes CDR1 LGHDT and CDR2 YNNKEL (reference sequence). With V trimmed by 0 bases and J by 4 bases, 12 bases remained unmatched. The CDR3 runs 19 residues.

This clonotype has a count of ten or more. This chain connects TRBV4-3 to TRBJ2-2, with 14 nucleotides matching TRBD2. The V segment lost 3 bases and the J segment 5 bases; nucleotides outside the gene matches: 2. This CDR3 contains 16 residues. CDR1 and CDR2 from the germline V gene are LGHNA and YSLEER. The CDR3, as DNA: TGCGCCAGCAGCCAGGGACTAGCGGGAGTGACCGGGGAGCTGTTTTTT. This translates into CASSQGLAGVTGELFF.

The chain employs TRBV4-3 and TRBJ2-7, with 7 positions matching TRBD1. The CDR3 sequence is 15 residues long. After removal of 0 bases from V and 0 bases from J, the junction contained 2 bases not matched to a gene. Germline values: CDR1 LGHNA, CDR2 YSLEER. As DNA, the CDR3 is TGCGCCAGCAGCCAAGACAGGGGGTCCTCCTACGAGCAGTACTTC. Its translation is CASSQDRGSSYEQYF.